Shown below are 27 T cell receptor beta chains from a single sample sequenced in a study of shared clonotypes between healthy human individuals. Some clones are missing from TCRdb's copy, which holds only in-frame ones; the method was immunoSEQ multiplex PCR. This sample yields roughly 720,000 clones, of which 80% to 95% are seen a single time; 34% belongs to the top ten. Sequencing was carried out using memory CD8+ T cells from PBMCs. Subset denoted: CD45RO+ cells pooled with CCR7-negative TemRA cells. These receptor sequences come from a man between 18 and 29 years old in good health. Some clones in this sample may be carry-over from other donors' samples.

The chain employs TRBV6-5 and TRBJ2-1; 7 bases are shared with TRBD2. Germline CDR1 and CDR2: MNHEY and SVGAGI. This CDR3 comprises 15 residues. J was trimmed by 8 bases and V by 6 bases; bases with no gene match: 13. The CDR3 nucleotides are TGTGCCAGCAGAGTACCGGGACTACTAAAGGATGAGCAGTTCTTC. Residues: CASRVPGLLKDEQFF.

This sequence joins TRBV28 and TRBJ2-1; D unclear. V gave up 6 bases and J gave up 0 bases, with 6 bases separating them. Germline CDR1 and CDR2: MDHEN and SYDVKM. The CDR3 consists of 13 residues. In DNA, the CDR3 is TGTGCCAGCAGACAATACTCCTACAATGAGCAGTTCTTC. It translates to CASRQYSYNEQFF.

The rearrangement links TRBV10-3 to TRBJ2-3, with 11 bases lining up with TRBD2. Losses at the gene ends were 0 bases for V and 4 bases for J; bases not matched to a gene: 3. In germline, CDR1 is ENHRY, CDR2 SYGVKD. The CDR3 consists of 16 residues. The CDR3 DNA is TGTGCCATCAGTGAGTCGACTAGCGGGACCTCAGATACGCAGTATTTT. It specifies CAISESTSGTSDTQYF.

The gene calls are TRBV28 and TRBJ1-4, with 8 nucleotides matching TRBD1. Looked up from germline, CDR1 is MDHEN and CDR2 is SYDVKM. V shed 9 bases, J shed 7 bases, and the junction held 7 bases outside the gene matches. CDR3 size: 13 residues. Here the CDR3 reads CASSPGGGEKLFF. CDR3 coding DNA: TGTGCCAGTTCCCCAGGGGGCGGTGAAAAACTGTTTTTT.

This clone was recorded only once. In the same sample, other DNA sequences code for this CDR3. The gene calls are TRBV28 and TRBJ1-5, with TRBD1 matching 8 bases. The junction had 5 bases not matched to a gene; V was cut back by 6 bases and J by 4 bases. The CDR3 loop spans 14 amino acids. Germline V gene sequence: CDR1 MDHEN, CDR2 SYDVKM. For the CDR3, the DNA is TGTGCCAGCAGCCTTCGACAGGGGAATCAGCCCCAGCATTTT. Translation gives CASSLRQGNQPQHF.

V usage is TRBV25-1 and J usage is TRBJ2-3; TRBD2 matches at 7 bases. Trimming at V came to 6 bases and at J to 6 bases, leaving 9 bases not matched to a gene. CDR1 is MGHDK, CDR2 SYGVNS, per germline. This CDR3 comprises 14 residues. The CDR3 loop reads CASSKGGVGDTQYF. DNA of the CDR3: TGTGCCAGCAGCAAGGGAGGGGTAGGGGATACGCAGTATTTT.

The chain carries TRBV14 and TRBJ2-2; D is unclear. V was shortened by 6 bases and J by 7 bases, with 9 bases between the two germline ends. Germline V gene sequence: CDR1 SGHDN, CDR2 FVKESK. The CDR3 contains 12 residues. The CDR3 loop is CASSPTSGELFF. The CDR3 nucleotides read TGTGCCAGCAGTCCAACCAGCGGGGAGCTGTTTTTT.

The chain carries TRBV25-1 and TRBJ2-1; tentative D call: TRBD2 (5 bases). The V end was cut by 5 bases, the J end by 1 base, with 12 bases between. CDR1 and CDR2 (germline): MGHDK, SYGVNS. The length of the CDR3 is 15 residues. The CDR3 bases are TGTGCCAGCAGTCCCTCGAGCGGATCCTACAATGAGCAGTTCTTC. Translation gives CASSPSSGSYNEQFF. The variable domain in full, completed from reference TRBV25-1 and TRBJ2-1, reads EADIYQTPRYLVIGTGKKITLECSQTMGHDKMYWYQQDPGMELHLIHYSYGVNSTEKGDLSSESTVSRIRTEHFPLTLESARPSHTSQYLCASSPSSGSYNEQFFGPGTRLTVL.

The rearrangement links TRBV7-9 to TRBJ2-5; 8 nucleotides match TRBD1. The CDR3 runs 16 residues. Germline-derived CDR1 and CDR2 are SEHNR and FQNEAQ (reference sequence). V was clipped by 2 bases and J by 5 bases; unmatched bases: 10. The CDR3 here is CASSLSAGGGEETQYF. The DNA of the CDR3 is TGTGCCAGCAGCTTATCTGCAGGGGGCGGCGAGGAGACCCAGTACTTC.

The J gene is TRBJ1-2, the V gene TRBV7-6, with D possibly TRBD1 on 6 matching bases. Germline V lookup: CDR1 SGHVS, CDR2 FNYEAQ. This CDR3 spans 14 amino acids. V lost 4 bases and J lost 8, with 17 bases in between. The CDR3: CASSSDRGFEGYTF. The CDR3 DNA reads as TGTGCCAGCAGCTCGGACAGAGGGTTTGAGGGCTACACCTTC.

This chain's CDR3 is CASSTAGEGYEQYF. The CDR3 nucleotides read TGTGCCAGCAGCACCGCGGGAGAAGGCTACGAGCAGTACTTC. The V call is TRBV11-3, the J call TRBJ2-7; the match to TRBD2 covers 7 bases. Losses at the gene ends were 5 bases for V and 3 bases for J; bases not matched to a gene: 7. This CDR3 contains 14 residues. Germline CDR1 reads SGHNT; CDR2 reads YENEEA.

This clone was counted a single time. The rearrangement links TRBV18 to TRBJ1-1; TRBD1 matches 9 bases. From germline, CDR1 is KGHSH and CDR2 LQKENI. The ends lost 3 bases at V and 4 bases at J; junction bases unmatched: 12. The CDR3 runs 17 residues. CDR3 sequence: CASSPDRGWGVTTEAFF. DNA of the CDR3: TGTGCCAGCTCACCCGACAGGGGGTGGGGGGTTACCACTGAAGCTTTCTTT.

J is TRBJ2-3 and V is TRBV18, with TRBD2 identical over 13 bases. V trimming: 0 bases; J trimming: 0 bases; junction bases outside the gene matches: 3. Germline assignment: CDR1 KGHSH and CDR2 LQKENI. The CDR3 is made up of 18 amino acids. The CDR3 region is CASSPPRLAGGSTDTQYF. The DNA for the CDR3 is TGTGCCAGCTCACCACCGAGACTAGCGGGAGGCAGCACAGATACGCAGTATTTT.

This sequence joins TRBV7-8 and TRBJ2-7; 7 bases line up with TRBD2. With 4 bases clipped from V and 3 bases from J, the junction kept 6 bases outside the gene matches. The CDR3 runs 14 residues. CDR1 SGHVS and CDR2 FQNEAQ come from the germline V gene. The CDR3 coding sequence is TGTGCCAGCAGCTCCGGACTAGTTCACTACGAGCAGTACTTC. It translates to CASSSGLVHYEQYF.

This chain connects TRBV4-1 to TRBJ2-5; D not certain. Looked up from germline, CDR1 is MGHRA and CDR2 is YSYEKL. The CDR3 covers 14 residues. V gave up 4 bases and J gave up 4 bases, with 13 bases separating them. CDR3 sequence reads: CASSRLGLGETQYF. The CDR3 bases are TGCGCCAGCAGCCGCCTGGGTCTAGGAGAGACCCAGTACTTC.

This chain uses TRBV11-3 with TRBJ2-5; D is undetermined. The CDR3 covers 13 residues. Germline CDR1 is SGHNT and CDR2 is YENEEA. Trimming took 5 bases from V and 7 from J, leaving 14 bases between them. The CDR3 DNA reads as TGTGCCAGCAGCATTTTGCCTTACGGGACCCAGTACTTC. It codes for CASSILPYGTQYF. The full variable domain, its missing parts supplied by reference TRBV11-3 and TRBJ2-5, is EAGVVQSPRYKIIEKKQPVAFWCNPISGHNTLYWYLQNLGQGPELLIRYENEEAVDDSQLPKDRFSAERLKGVDSTLKIQPAELGDSAVYLCASSILPYGTQYFGPGTRLLVL.

The chain joins TRBV7-9 to TRBJ2-5; D is unclear. Trimming removed 1 base from V and 2 bases from J, with 11 bases in between. Germline lookup yields CDR1 SEHNR and CDR2 FQNEAQ (reference sequence). This CDR3 has 15 residues. The CDR3 bases are TGTGCCAGCAGCTTAGTCTCGGGCTTACAAGAGACCCAGTACTTC. The encoded protein is CASSLVSGLQETQYF.

The gene calls are TRBV11-2 and TRBJ2-2, with TRBD2 matching over 7 bases. Germline lookup yields CDR1 SGHAT and CDR2 FQNNGV. V was clipped by 6 bases and J by 7 bases; unmatched bases: 5. This CDR3 has 13 residues. The CDR3 coding sequence is TGTGCCAGCAGGAGCAGGGACTACGGGGAGCTGTTTTTT. It specifies CASRSRDYGELFF.

The V and J genes are TRBV25-1 and TRBJ1-5; D gene uncertain. The CDR3 consists of 15 residues. The ends were cut back, 9 bases at V and 7 bases at J, with 22 bases in the middle. From germline, CDR1 is MGHDK and CDR2 SYGVNS. The CDR3 sequence: CASKPTLRVPQPQHF. In DNA, the CDR3 is TGTGCCAGTAAACCTACTTTACGGGTGCCCCAGCCCCAGCATTTT.

The chain combines TRBV27 with TRBJ2-5; D call uncertain. Matching the DNA end better, TRBJ2-7 makes the J call doubtful. The CDR3 is 13 amino acids. The V gene's germline CDR1 is MNHEY and CDR2 SMNVEV (reference sequence). The chain's CDR3 is CASSLGLSYEQYF. The CDR3 nucleotides are TGTGCCAGCAGTTTAGGGTTATCCTACGAGCAGTACTTC.

There are a few counts of this clone. V and J are TRBV28 and TRBJ1-5, with D maybe TRBD1 (5 bases). The CDR3 contains 13 residues. The germline gives CDR1 MDHEN, CDR2 SYDVKM. V dropped 8 bases and J dropped 5 bases, with 13 bases sitting between them. The CDR3 is CASYARVHQPQHF. Here the CDR3 DNA reads TGTGCCAGCTACGCCAGGGTTCATCAGCCCCAGCATTTT.

This chain joins TRBV6-6 and TRBJ2-7; D unresolved. Germline CDR1 MNHNY, CDR2 SVGAGI (reference sequence). Trimming pared 0 bases from V and 0 bases from J, leaving 9 bases between. This CDR3 has 15 residues. The CDR3 loop reads CASSYSAVTSYEQYF. DNA of the CDR3: TGTGCCAGCAGTTACTCGGCAGTTACCTCCTACGAGCAGTACTTC.

The V gene is TRBV29-1, the J gene TRBJ2-1; D call uncertain. This CDR3 spans 11 amino acids. V lost 3 bases and J lost 10, with 10 bases in between. Germline CDR1 SQVTM, CDR2 ANQGSEA. The CDR3 DNA sequence: TGCAGCGTTGATGTTCCACAGGAGCAGTTCTTC. Amino acids: CSVDVPQEQFF.

This clone was found once. This chain links TRBV4-3 with TRBJ2-5, with D uncertain. The last part of the DNA fits TRBJ2-7 better; the J call may be wrong. From germline, CDR1 is LGHNA and CDR2 YSLEER. The length of the CDR3 is 17 residues. Written as DNA, the CDR3 is TGCGCCAGCAGCCAAGAGTCCCAGGAATATGGCTCCTACGAGCAGTACTTC. The encoded protein is CASSQESQEYGSYEQYF.

Only one count was recorded for this clone. This chain joins TRBV6-5 and TRBJ2-1, with D perhaps matching TRBD2 (5 bases). The CDR3 extends over 16 amino acids. Looked up from germline, CDR1 is MNHEY and CDR2 is SVGAGI. V lost 0 bases and J lost 3, with 12 bases in between. This CDR3 is CASSYSSGISYNEQFF. CDR3 in DNA: TGTGCCAGCAGTTACTCGTCGGGGATAAGCTACAATGAGCAGTTCTTC.

This rearrangement joins TRBV19 to TRBJ1-5; D might be TRBD1 (6 bases). Looked up from germline, CDR1 is LNHDA and CDR2 is SQIVND (reference sequence). The CDR3 is 14 residues long. V lost 3 bases, J lost 3 bases, and 9 bases lay in between. The CDR3 region has the DNA TGTGCCAGTAGTATTAGGGGGGTCAATCAGCCCCAGCATTTT. The encoded protein is CASSIRGVNQPQHF.

The gene calls are TRBV5-8 and TRBJ1-5; D perhaps matches TRBD1 (5 bases). From germline, CDR1 is SGHTS and CDR2 YDEGEE. V was pared by 4 bases and J by 1 base, with 15 bases between. CDR3 length: 16 residues. The CDR3 loop reads CASSPRRGRSNQPQHF. The CDR3, as DNA: TGTGCCAGCAGCCCCCGGAGGGGACGAAGCAATCAGCCCCAGCATTTT. Filled out from reference TRBV5-8 and TRBJ1-5, the complete variable domain reads EAGVTQSPTHLIKTRGQQATLRCSPISGHTSVYWYQQALGLGLQFLLWYDEGEERNRGNFPPRFSGRQFPNYSSELNVNALELEDSALYLCASSPRRGRSNQPQHFGDGTRLSIL.